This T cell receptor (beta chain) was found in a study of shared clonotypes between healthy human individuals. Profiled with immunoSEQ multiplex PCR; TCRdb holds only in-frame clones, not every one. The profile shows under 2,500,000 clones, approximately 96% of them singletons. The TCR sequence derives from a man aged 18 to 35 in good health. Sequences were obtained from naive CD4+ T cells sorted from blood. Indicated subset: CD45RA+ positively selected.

The CDR3 region is CAISDSSKNTEAFF. Here the CDR3 DNA reads TGTGCCATCAGTGACTCGAGCAAGAACACTGAAGCTTTCTTT. This chain links TRBV10-3 with TRBJ1-1, with no clear D. Germline V gives CDR1 ENHRY, CDR2 SYGVKD. CDR3 length: 14 residues. With 3 bases removed from V and 1 base from J, the gap between germline ends came to 9 bases.